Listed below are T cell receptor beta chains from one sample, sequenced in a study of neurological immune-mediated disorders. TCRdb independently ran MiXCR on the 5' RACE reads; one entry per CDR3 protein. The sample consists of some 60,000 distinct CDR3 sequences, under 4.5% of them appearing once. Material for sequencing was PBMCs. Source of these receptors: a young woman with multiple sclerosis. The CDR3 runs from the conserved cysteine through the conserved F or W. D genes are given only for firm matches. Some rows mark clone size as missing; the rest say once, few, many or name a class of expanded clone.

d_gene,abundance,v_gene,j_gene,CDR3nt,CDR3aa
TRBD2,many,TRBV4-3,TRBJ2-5,TGCGCCAGCAGCCTGGGACTAGCGAAAGAGACCCAGTACTTC,CASSLGLAKETQYF
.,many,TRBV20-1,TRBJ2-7,TGCAGTGTGGATTACCCTATCTCCTACGAGCAGTACTTC,CSVDYPISYEQYF
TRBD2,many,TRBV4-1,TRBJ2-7,TGCGCCAGCAGCCAACGGGGTAGCGGGAGCGAGCAGTACTTC,CASSQRGSGSEQYF
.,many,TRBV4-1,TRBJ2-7,TGCGCCAGCAGCCCCCCTGGGGGACGCTACGAGCAGTACTTC,CASSPPGGRYEQYF
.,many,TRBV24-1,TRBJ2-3,TGTGCCACCAGTGCTTCAGATACGCAGTATTTT,CATSASDTQYF
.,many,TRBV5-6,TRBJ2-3,TGTGCCAGCAGCCCGGGGGACACAGATACGCAGTATTTT,CASSPGDTDTQYF
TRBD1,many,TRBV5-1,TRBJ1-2,TGCGCCAGCAGTGATGGACAGGGAGGAGGCTACACCTTC,CASSDGQGGGYTF
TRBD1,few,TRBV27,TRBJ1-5,TGTGCCAGCAGTTTTCAGGGGGCTGATCAGCCCCAGCATTTT,CASSFQGADQPQHF
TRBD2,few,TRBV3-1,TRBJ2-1,TGTGCCAGCAGCCAACCCGGGACTAGCGGGTACAATGAGCAGTTCTTC,CASSQPGTSGYNEQFF
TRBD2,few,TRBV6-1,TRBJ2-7,TGTGCCAGCGGAGGACGCGGGAGGACCTACGAGCAGTACTTC,CASGGRGRTYEQYF
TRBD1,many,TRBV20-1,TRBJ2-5,TGCAGTGCAAGGGACAGGTCCGGGGCCCAGTACTTC,CSARDRSGAQYF
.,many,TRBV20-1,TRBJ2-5,TGCAGTGCTAGTAGCAGTCACAACCAAGAGACCCAGTACTTC,CSASSSHNQETQYF
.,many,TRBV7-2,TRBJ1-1,TGTGCCAGCAGCTTATTCGGGATGGGGGGCAAGGCTGAAGCTTTCTTT,CASSLFGMGGKAEAFF
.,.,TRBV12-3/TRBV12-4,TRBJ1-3,TGTGCCAGCACCCATGATAGCTCTGGAAACACCATATATTTT,CASTHDSSGNTIYF
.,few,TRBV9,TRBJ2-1,TGTGCCAGCAGCGTAGCTTATAGTGCCTACAATGAGCAGTTCTTC,CASSVAYSAYNEQFF
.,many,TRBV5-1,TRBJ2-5,TGCGCCAGCAGCTTGCTCGGACAGGGAGGGCAAGAGACCCAGTACTTC,CASSLLGQGGQETQYF
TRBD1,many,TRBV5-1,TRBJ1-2,TGCGCCAGCAGCGAGGGCGACAGGGCCTATGGCTACACCTTC,CASSEGDRAYGYTF
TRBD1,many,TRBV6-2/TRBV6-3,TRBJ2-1,TGTGCCAGCAGTTACGAGAAAGGACAGGGAACTCTCTCCTACAATGAGCAGTTCTTC,CASSYEKGQGTLSYNEQFF
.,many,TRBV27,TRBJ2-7,TGTGCCAGCAGTTTATCGGAATCGAGGGAGCAGTACTTC,CASSLSESREQYF
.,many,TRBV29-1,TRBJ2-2,TGCAGCGCTACGGTCCATAGGGCTAGCGCAAGAAGTACCGGGGAGCTGTTTTTT,CSATVHRASARSTGELFF
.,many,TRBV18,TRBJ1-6,TGTGCCAGCTCAACCCAGGAAAATTCACCCCTCAACTTT,CASSTQENSPLNF
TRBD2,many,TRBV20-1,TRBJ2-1,TGCAGTGCTAGGGGTGGCGGGAGCTCCTACAATGAGCAGTTCTTC,CSARGGGSSYNEQFF
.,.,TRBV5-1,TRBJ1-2,TGCGCCAGCAGTACAGGTTTAACTAACTATGGCTACACCTTC,CASSTGLTNYGYTF
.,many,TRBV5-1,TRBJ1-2,TGCGCCAGCAGCTCGTTGAGAGGGGCGAACTATGGCTACACCTTC,CASSSLRGANYGYTF
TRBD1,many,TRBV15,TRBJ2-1,TGTGCCACGAGAGGCCAGACAGGGGACAATGAGCAGTTCTTC,CATRGQTGDNEQFF
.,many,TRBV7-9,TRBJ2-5,TGTGCCAGCAGCTTTGGTCTCACCCAAGAGACCCAGTACTTC,CASSFGLTQETQYF
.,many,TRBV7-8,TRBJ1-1,TGTGCCAGCAGCTTAGTCAGTGGGAACACTGAAGCTTTCTTT,CASSLVSGNTEAFF
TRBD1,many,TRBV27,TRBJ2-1,TGTGCCAGCAGTCCCCACCGGGACAGGTTCTACAATGAGCAGTTCTTC,CASSPHRDRFYNEQFF
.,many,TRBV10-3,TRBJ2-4,TGTGCCACCAAAGGGGGTAGGGAAACCAAAAACATTCAGTACTTC,CATKGGRETKNIQYF
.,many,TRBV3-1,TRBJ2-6,TGTGCCAGCAGCCTGACAGCCTCTGGGGCCAACGTCCTGACTTTC,CASSLTASGANVLTF
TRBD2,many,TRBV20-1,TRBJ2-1,TGCAGTGCGGAGCGAGCGGGAGCCAAATCCTACAATGAGCAGTTCTTC,CSAERAGAKSYNEQFF
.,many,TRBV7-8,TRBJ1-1,TGTGCCAGCAGCTTAGATTCAGGGGCGAACACTGAAGCTTTCTTT,CASSLDSGANTEAFF
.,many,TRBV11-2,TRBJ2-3,TGTGCCAGCAGCTCCGACCTGACAATCCGAGATACGCAGTATTTT,CASSSDLTIRDTQYF
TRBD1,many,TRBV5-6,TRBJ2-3,TGTGCCAGCAGCTTGGGGGACAGTAGCACAGATACGCAGTATTTT,CASSLGDSSTDTQYF
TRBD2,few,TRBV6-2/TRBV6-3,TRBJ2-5,TGTGCCGGTAGCGGGAGTAATGGAGAGACCCAGTACTTC,CAGSGSNGETQYF
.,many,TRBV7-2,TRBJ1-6,TGTGCCAGCAGCTTAGCTTGGGGGGCGGATAATTCACCCCTCCACTTT,CASSLAWGADNSPLHF